Listed here are 24 T cell receptor beta chains from one sample, sequenced in a study of cytomegalovirus exposure and HLA in healthy donors. In the PCR, 60 Vbeta and 13 Jbeta primers were used. Data came from immunoSEQ multiplex PCR; TCRdb stores just in-frame clones and leaves some out. The data show roughly 90,000 clones, approximately 84% seen once. Sequencing input: PBMCs. These receptors came from a man between 18 and 35 years old in good health and CMV-seronegative.

The V and J genes are TRBV7-6 and TRBJ1-2; the match to TRBD1 covers 7 bases. Trimming cost V 4 bases and J 4 bases; bases outside gene matches: 3. The germline V gene has CDR1 SGHVS and CDR2 FNYEAQ. The CDR3 is made up of 13 amino acids. The CDR3 here is CASSSDRVYGYTF. The DNA of the CDR3 is TGTGCCAGCAGCTCAGACAGGGTCTATGGCTACACCTTC. The full variable domain, its missing parts supplied by reference TRBV7-6 and TRBJ1-2, is GAGVSQSPRYKVTKRGQDVALRCDPISGHVSLYWYRQALGQGPEFLTYFNYEAQQDKSGLPNDRFSAERPEGSISTLTIQRTEQRDSAMYRCASSSDRVYGYTFGSGTRLTVV.

As concerns this clone: The sample carries other DNA sequences with the same CDR3. The rearrangement links TRBV19 to TRBJ1-2; D might be TRBD1 (6 bases). Germline V gene sequence: CDR1 LNHDA, CDR2 SQIVND (reference sequence). Trimming stripped 3 bases from V and 2 bases from J, with 10 bases between. The CDR3 is made up of 14 amino acids. The CDR3 DNA follows: TGTGCCAGTAGTATGGGGCAGGGGAACTATGGCTACACCTTC. It translates to CASSMGQGNYGYTF.

The V gene is TRBV29-1, the J gene TRBJ1-1; D is unclear. Germline-derived CDR1 and CDR2 are SQVTM and ANQGSEA. The CDR3 consists of 12 residues. Trimming took off 3 bases at V and 5 bases at J, with 10 bases between the two ends. CDR3 residues: CSVDRGGTEAFF. The CDR3, as DNA: TGCAGCGTTGACCGGGGAGGGACTGAAGCTTTCTTT. Full variable domain (rest looked up from reference TRBV29-1 and TRBJ1-1): SAVISQKPSRDICQRGTSLTIQCQVDSQVTMMFWYRQQPGQSLTLIATANQGSEATYESGFVIDKFPISRPNLTFSTLTVSNMSPEDSSIYLCSVDRGGTEAFFGQGTRLTVV.

CDR3 residues: CASRPGTISSYEQYF. In DNA form, the CDR3 reads TGCGCCAGCAGGCCCGGGACAATAAGCTCCTACGAGCAGTACTTC. This sequence joins TRBV5-1 and TRBJ2-7; possible D gene TRBD1, 6 bases. V was clipped by 5 bases and J by 0 bases, with 15 bases between them. This CDR3 contains 15 residues. The V gene's germline CDR1 is SGHRS and CDR2 YFSETQ.

The CDR3 sequence: CASSIAQRDSPLHF. The CDR3 DNA is TGTGCCAGTAGTATCGCCCAACGGGATTCACCCCTCCACTTT. This chain links TRBV19 with TRBJ1-6; D is unclear. V lost 3 bases and J 8 bases, leaving 11 bases between the germline ends. The CDR3 runs to 14 residues. Germline V gene lookup returns CDR1 LNHDA and CDR2 SQIVND (reference sequence).

This clone was picked up one time. J is TRBJ1-1 and V is TRBV29-1, with D perhaps TRBD1 (5 bases). Trimming removed 7 bases at V and 1 base at J, with 7 bases between. CDR3 size: 11 residues. Germline CDR1 and CDR2: SQVTM and ANQGSEA. CDR3 residues: CSGGGNTEAFF. In DNA, the CDR3 is TGCAGCGGGGGGGGGAACACTGAAGCTTTCTTT.

In regard to this clone: An end of the junction does not agree with germline; a read error may underlie this. CDR3 loop: CSVEAGGPKTQYF. The CDR3 nucleotides are TGCAGCGTAGAAGCGGGAGGGCCGAAGACCCAGTACTTC. The chain couples TRBV29-1 to TRBJ2-5; 10 bases line up with TRBD2. CDR3 length: 13 residues. Germline V lookup: CDR1 SQVTM, CDR2 ANQGSEA.

The V and J genes are TRBV4-3 and TRBJ2-7; D is perhaps TRBD1 (6 bases). V lost 4 bases to trimming and J lost 5 bases, with 18 bases between them. The CDR3 covers 15 residues. The V gene's germline CDR1 is LGHNA and CDR2 YSLEER. CDR3 sequence: CASSLSHSRTDEQYF. CDR3 sequence (DNA): TGCGCCAGCAGCCTATCTCACAGCCGGACAGACGAGCAGTACTTC.

The J gene is TRBJ1-4, the V gene TRBV27, with D unresolved. The CDR3 has 12 residues. V was shortened by 6 bases and J by 9 bases, with 11 bases between the two germline ends. Germline V gene data show CDR1 as MNHEY and CDR2 as SMNVEV (reference sequence). CDR3 sequence (DNA): TGTGCCAGCAGCCCCGGGATGAAAAAACTGTTTTTT. Its translation is CASSPGMKKLFF.

The J gene is TRBJ2-5, the V gene TRBV7-9; possible D gene TRBD2, 5 bases. V lost 6 bases, J lost 1 base, and 12 bases lay in between. Germline V gives CDR1 SEHNR, CDR2 FQNEAQ (reference sequence). CDR3 length: 14 residues. The CDR3 coding sequence is TGTGCCAGCAGATTTGGGAGCACCCAAGAGACCCAGTACTTC. Its translation: CASRFGSTQETQYF.

V and J are TRBV10-1 and TRBJ2-5; tentatively, D is TRBD2 (6 bases). This CDR3 is 16 amino acids long. Germline CDR1 WNHNN, CDR2 SYGVQD (reference sequence). Trimming removed 6 bases at V and 3 bases at J, with 20 bases between. The CDR3 loop is CASSPSSGLSKETQYF. As DNA, the CDR3 is TGCGCCAGCAGCCCGTCATCAGGACTATCGAAAGAGACCCAGTACTTC.

The chain has TRBV5-3 and TRBJ2-3; TRBD2 agrees at 8 bases. TRBV5-3 is assigned to the ORF class and has an uncertain function. This CDR3 spans 16 amino acids. The V and J ends lost 1 base and 6 bases, in that order; junction bases with no gene match: 10. DNA of the CDR3: TGTGCCAGAAGCTTGACTAGCGGTAACGGAGGGGATACGCAGTATTTT. It encodes CARSLTSGNGGDTQYF.

The rearrangement joins TRBV15 to TRBJ1-1; D might be TRBD1 (6 bases). Germline V gene data show CDR1 as LNHNV and CDR2 as YYDKDF (reference sequence). This CDR3 has 14 residues. Trimming removed 4 bases at V and 1 base at J, with 10 bases between. The CDR3 DNA reads as TGTGCCACCAGCACACTGACAGGGAACACTGAAGCTTTCTTT. This sequence encodes CATSTLTGNTEAFF.

The CDR3 bases are TGTGCCAGCAGCTGGCAAGGCTACACCTTC. This sequence encodes CASSWQGYTF. The V gene is TRBV7-2, the J gene TRBJ1-2; D not certain. V was pared by 4 bases and J by 8 bases, with 5 bases between. Germline V gene data show CDR1 as SGHTA and CDR2 as FQGNSA. The CDR3 is 10 amino acids.

The chain joins TRBV12-5 to TRBJ2-1; 7 nucleotides line up with TRBD1. The CDR3 is 12 residues long. Germline trimming cut 5 bases from V and 9 bases from J; bases unmatched to any gene: 4. CDR1 and CDR2 from the germline V gene are LGHNT and FRNRAP. The CDR3 loop is CASGQGVGEQFF. The CDR3 DNA sequence: TGTGCTAGTGGTCAGGGGGTAGGTGAGCAGTTCTTC.

V is TRBV19 and J is TRBJ2-3, with D uncertain. The CDR3 has 16 residues. With 4 bases removed from V and 3 bases from J, the gap between germline ends came to 17 bases. Looked up from germline, CDR1 is LNHDA and CDR2 is SQIVND (reference sequence). For the CDR3, the DNA is TGTGCCAGTAGTACCCCCTTTGGAGTTAGAACAGATACGCAGTATTTT. Protein product: CASSTPFGVRTDTQYF. Full variable domain (outside the CDR3, taken from reference TRBV19 and TRBJ2-3): DGGITQSPKYLFRKEGQNVTLSCEQNLNHDAMYWYRQDPGQGLRLIYYSQIVNDFQKGDIAEGYSVSREKKESFPLTVTSAQKNPTAFYLCASSTPFGVRTDTQYFGPGTRLTVL.

This clone was seen just once. The chain employs TRBV5-4 and TRBJ1-3; D gene unclear. CDR1 is SGHNT, CDR2 YYREEE, per germline (reference sequence). Trimming removed 0 bases at V and 0 bases at J, with 10 bases between. The CDR3 consists of 16 residues. CDR3 DNA sequence: TGTGCCAGCAGCTTGGCCCCTACGAGCTCTGGAAACACCATATATTTT. Translation: CASSLAPTSSGNTIYF.

V usage is TRBV11-3 and J usage is TRBJ2-2, with TRBD2 matching 8 bases. V was clipped by 8 bases and J by 0 bases; unmatched bases: 5. The CDR3 has 15 amino acids. From germline, CDR1 is SGHNT and CDR2 YENEEA. The DNA for the CDR3 is TGTGCCAGCCGACTTAGCGGGGCGAACACCGGGGAGCTGTTTTTT. This translates into CASRLSGANTGELFF. Looking up the rest from reference TRBV11-3 and TRBJ2-2 gives the full variable domain: EAGVVQSPRYKIIEKKQPVAFWCNPISGHNTLYWYLQNLGQGPELLIRYENEEAVDDSQLPKDRFSAERLKGVDSTLKIQPAELGDSAVYLCASRLSGANTGELFFGEGSRLTVL.

The chain recombines TRBV7-9 with TRBJ2-7; possible D gene TRBD1, 5 bases. This CDR3 contains 15 residues. The germline V and J ends were trimmed by 8 bases and 3 bases, with 20 bases remaining between them. Germline V gene sequence: CDR1 SEHNR, CDR2 FQNEAQ (reference sequence). The CDR3 reads CASGPGHEHGYEQYF. CDR3 DNA sequence: TGTGCCAGCGGCCCCGGACATGAACACGGCTACGAGCAGTACTTC.

The V gene is TRBV14, the J gene TRBJ2-7; no firm D call. The CDR3 extends over 15 amino acids. Germline CDR1 is SGHDN and CDR2 is FVKESK. Trimming cost V 0 bases and J 2 bases, with 11 bases left between them. DNA for the CDR3: TGTGCCAGCAGCCAAGAACGAGAGTTCCCCTACGAGCAGTACTTC. It encodes CASSQEREFPYEQYF. The full variable domain, completed using reference TRBV14 and TRBJ2-7, is EAGVTQFPSHSVIEKGQTVTLRCDPISGHDNLYWYRRVMGKEIKFLLHFVKESKQDESGMPNNRFLAERTGGTYSTLKVQPAELEDSGVYFCASSQEREFPYEQYFGPGTRLTVT.

The V call is TRBV4-1, the J call TRBJ2-1, with 8 bases fitting TRBD2. The junction had 11 bases not matched to a gene; V was cut back by 3 bases and J by 7 bases. The CDR3 spans 16 residues. Germline assignment: CDR1 MGHRA and CDR2 YSYEKL. The CDR3 loop reads CASSQETAGTRNEQFF. CDR3 bases: TGCGCCAGCAGCCAGGAAACCGCGGGGACTAGAAATGAGCAGTTCTTC.

The rearrangement uses TRBV10-2 and TRBJ2-3, with TRBD2 matching over 11 bases. Losses at the gene ends were 6 bases for V and 6 bases for J; bases not matched to a gene: 11. The CDR3 has 16 amino acids. Germline V lookup: CDR1 WSHSY, CDR2 SAAADI. In DNA, the CDR3 is TGCGCCAGCAGCCAGGGGGTAGCGGGAGGGTACGATACGCAGTATTTT. Protein product: CASSQGVAGGYDTQYF.

The chain carries TRBV7-6 and TRBJ1-1, with D perhaps matching TRBD1 (6 bases). Germline V CDR1 and CDR2: SGHVS, FNYEAQ. The CDR3 has 16 amino acids. V was shortened by 1 base and J by 0 bases, with 12 bases between the two germline ends. The CDR3 DNA sequence: TGTGCCAGCAGCTTAGACCCGACAGGACTGAACACTGAAGCTTTCTTT. Protein: CASSLDPTGLNTEAFF.

V is TRBV4-3 and J is TRBJ2-1, with a possible D match to TRBD1 (6 bases). Trimming took off 0 bases at V and 10 bases at J, with 13 bases between the two ends. This CDR3 has 14 residues. Germline loops: CDR1 LGHNA, CDR2 YSLEER. The CDR3 reads CASSQDGQSREQFF. Here the CDR3 DNA reads TGCGCCAGCAGCCAAGATGGACAGAGTCGAGAGCAGTTCTTC.